This T cell receptor (beta chain) comes out of a study of CD8+ T cells in alopecia areata. Documented treatment: oral pan-JAK inhibitor, 5-10 mg twice daily. Researchers took lesional scalp punch biopsies and peripheral blood from people who were alopecia areata patients. The study's findings and limits: The study found TCR sharing across patients less clear than in mice, possibly for HLA reasons. Tofacitinib yielded significantly lower scalp clonality and fewer expanded CD8+ clones among the top 100.

Note on this clone: What it recognizes is unknown.

Sequencing templates came from extracted RNA that was reverse transcribed into cDNA. The table came from immunoSEQ multiplex PCR; TCRdb's copy has only in-frame clones and leaves some out. The sample lists approximately 43,000 clones, 55% to 75% occurring once. The ends were cut back, 2 bases at V and 6 bases at J, with 19 bases in the middle. Germline V gene lookup returns CDR1 LNHDA and CDR2 SQIVND (reference sequence). The CDR3 length is 16 residues. This chain links TRBV19 with TRBJ1-2, with no clear D. The specimen comprised CD8+ T cells sorted from blood, sampled at week 4, from a patient treated with tofacitinib. This sequence was found in a human donor with alopecia areata. The CDR3 here is CASSISRAGDRDGYTF. The CDR3 DNA follows: TGTGCCAGTAGTATAAGCAGAGCTGGTGACCGTGATGGCTACACCTTC.